The 25 T cell receptor beta chains in this list originate from one sample, sequenced in a study of response to subunit inactivated influenza vaccine. TCRdb independently ran MiXCR on the RT-PCR reads; one entry per CDR3 protein. The data show about 170,000 distinct CDR3 sequences, 12% seen once. The sample was also reused in another study, on T cells expressing NK-cell markers. That source reports: Synthesis of TCR beta cDNA relied on 5'RACE template switching carrying UMIs.

Specimen: CD8+ T cells sorted from PBMCs, collected 11 to 12 days after vaccination. Receptor source: a man in his fifties who received an inactivated influenza vaccine.

This chain links TRBV27 with TRBJ2-4; TRBD2 matches at 9 bases. The CDR3 extends over 16 amino acids. V trimming: 3 bases; J trimming: 1 base; junction bases outside the gene matches: 4. Per germline, CDR1 MNHEY and CDR2 SMNVEV (reference sequence). The CDR3 reads CASSLVAGGAKNIQYF. DNA for the CDR3: TGTGCCAGCAGTTTGGTTGCGGGAGGGGCCAAAAACATTCAGTACTTC.

The V gene is TRBV28, the J gene TRBJ2-5; D not certain. The CDR3 has 14 residues. Trimming took 3 bases from V and 2 from J, leaving 10 bases between them. The germline V gene encodes CDR1 MDHEN and CDR2 SYDVKM. CDR3 coding DNA: TGTGCCAGCAGTTTGCTGACGGAACAAGAGACCCAGTACTTC. Translating gives CASSLLTEQETQYF.

This clonotype has a handful of counts. V and J are TRBV12-3 or TRBV12-4 and TRBJ1-6; D not resolved. The V end lost 1 base, the J end lost 9 bases, and 7 bases lay between the germline ends. This CDR3 comprises 13 residues. CDR3: CASSLGLSSPLHF. CDR3 in DNA: TGTGCCAGCAGTTTAGGACTCAGTTCACCCCTCCACTTT.

In the case of this clonotype: One junction end does not reproduce the germline sequence, and a read error may be involved. The chain carries TRBV13 and TRBJ2-1; 14 nucleotides align to TRBD2. This CDR3 is 19 amino acids long. Looked up from germline, CDR1 is PRHDT and CDR2 is FYEKMQ (reference sequence). The CDR3 bases are TGTGCCAGCAGCCCTTTTCGGACTAGCGGGAGGAGCTCCTACAATGAGCAGTTTTTC. It encodes CASSPFRTSGRSSYNEQFF.

V gene TRBV28 combines with J gene TRBJ2-7; 7 nucleotides match TRBD2. The CDR3 has 16 amino acids. The junction had 17 bases not matched to a gene; V was cut back by 6 bases and J by 6 bases. The germline V gene encodes CDR1 MDHEN and CDR2 SYDVKM. CDR3 sequence (DNA): TGTGCCAGCAGGATGGGGGTGGGAGGGTCTATAACCGAGCAGTACTTC. Amino acids: CASRMGVGGSITEQYF.

This clonotype was seen many times. CDR3 residues: CASSSGTSNTGELFF. CDR3 nucleotide sequence: TGTGCCAGCAGCTCGGGGACTTCGAACACCGGGGAGCTGTTTTTT. The V gene is TRBV12-3 or TRBV12-4, the J gene TRBJ2-2, with D possibly TRBD2 on 6 matching bases. Deletions cut 6 bases from V and 0 bases from J, with 11 bases between. This CDR3 is 15 amino acids long.

This clonotype was counted ten times or more. This rearrangement joins TRBV4-3 to TRBJ2-1, with 12 bases identical to TRBD2. This CDR3 has 17 residues. Unmatched junction bases numbered 5, after V lost 1 base and J lost 4 bases. CDR1 and CDR2 from the germline V gene are LGHNA and YSLEER. CDR3 coding DNA: TGCGCCAGCAGCCAAGTATTGGGGACTAGCGGGTACAATGAGCAGTTCTTC. Translation: CASSQVLGTSGYNEQFF.

The genes are TRBV20-1 and TRBJ2-1; a weak D match, TRBD2 (6 bases). The CDR3 length is 15 residues. The V gene's germline CDR1 is DFQATT and CDR2 SNEGSKA (reference sequence). The V gene lost 6 bases and the J gene lost 4 bases, with 19 bases spanning the gap. DNA for the CDR3: TGCAGTGCCCCTACCTGGGGACTGCCATACAATGAGCAGTTCTTC. Translated: CSAPTWGLPYNEQFF.

This clonotype was recorded at least ten times. DNA for the CDR3: TGTGCCAGCAGCTTTTCCGGCCCAACCGAGCAGTACTTC. As protein: CASSFSGPTEQYF. The chain combines TRBV7-2 with TRBJ2-7, with no clear D. The CDR3 covers 13 residues. Trimming took off 3 bases at V and 6 bases at J, with 12 bases between the two ends. Germline V gene lookup returns CDR1 SGHTA and CDR2 FQGNSA. The full variable domain, completed using reference TRBV7-2 and TRBJ2-7, is GAGVSQSPSNKVTEKGKDVELRCDPISGHTALYWYRQSLGQGLEFLIYFQGNSAPDKSGLPSDRFSAERTGGSVSTLTIQRTQQEDSAVYLCASSFSGPTEQYFGPGTRLTVT.

V and J are TRBV7-9 and TRBJ2-1, with D perhaps given as TRBD1 or TRBD2 (6 bases each). V was pared by 4 bases and J by 6 bases, with 13 bases between. The germline CDR1 and CDR2 sequences are SEHNR and FQNEAQ (reference sequence). This CDR3 is 14 amino acids long. As DNA, the CDR3 is TGTGCCAGCAGCTCGGGGGCCGTTCTCAATGAGCAGTTCTTC. Its protein product is CASSSGAVLNEQFF.

V usage is TRBV6-5 and J usage is TRBJ2-1; D is ambiguous. CDR1 is MNHEY and CDR2 is SVGAGI in the germline V gene. The CDR3 has 13 residues. V was trimmed by 0 bases and J by 6 bases, leaving 6 bases between them. The CDR3 here is CASSYSPTNEQFF. Here the CDR3 DNA reads TGTGCCAGCAGTTACTCGCCAACCAATGAGCAGTTCTTC.

Many counts were recorded for this clonotype. The rearrangement uses TRBV29-1 and TRBJ2-7; 10 bases map to TRBD1. The germline CDR1 and CDR2 sequences are SQVTM and ANQGSEA. This CDR3 is 14 amino acids long. V dropped 3 bases and J dropped 1; count of bases not matched to a gene: 3. The CDR3 DNA reads as TGCAGCGTTGAGGACAGGGGGAATTCCTACGAGCAGTACTTC. Protein: CSVEDRGNSYEQYF.

This clonotype was seen more than once but under ten times. The chain has TRBV2 and TRBJ1-6; no clear D. Germline V CDR1 and CDR2: SNHLY, FYNNEI. Between the trimmed V and J ends, which lost 6 bases and 0 bases, there was a span of 3 bases. This CDR3 is 13 amino acids long. In nucleotides, the CDR3 is TGTGCCAGCAGGGACTCCTATAATTCACCCCTCCACTTT. It encodes CASRDSYNSPLHF.

This clonotype was seen only a few times. This sequence joins TRBV4-3 and TRBJ2-7; 7 nucleotides match TRBD2. Trimming took 0 bases from V and 2 from J; bases not matched to a gene: 10. CDR1 is LGHNA, CDR2 YSLEER, per germline. The CDR3 runs to 17 residues. The CDR3 DNA reads as TGCGCCAGCAGCCAAGATTGGGGGGGAAGTCCCACCTACGAGCAGTACTTC. Translation gives CASSQDWGGSPTYEQYF.

This clonotype was counted at least ten times. The V call is TRBV20-1, the J call TRBJ1-2; D is ambiguous. The CDR3 is 15 amino acids. CDR1 is DFQATT, CDR2 SNEGSKA, per germline (reference sequence). V was trimmed by 5 bases and J by 8 bases, leaving 24 bases between them. This CDR3 is CSAHPPAGPSWGYTF. The CDR3 DNA reads TGCAGTGCTCATCCCCCGGCAGGACCGAGCTGGGGCTACACCTTC.

The chain uses TRBV7-9 and TRBJ2-1; perhaps TRBD2 as D (5 bases). The CDR3 runs to 15 residues. Trimming removed 1 base from V and 2 bases from J, with 9 bases in between. Germline V gene data show CDR1 as SEHNR and CDR2 as FQNEAQ (reference sequence). CDR3 nucleotides: TGTGCCAGCAGCTTAGGACTAAGTACCTACAATGAGCAGTTCTTC. Translated: CASSLGLSTYNEQFF.

There are a few counts of this clonotype. This sequence joins TRBV6-2 or TRBV6-3 and TRBJ2-7; D possibly corresponds to TRBD1 (6 bases). The CDR3 has 16 amino acids. Per germline, CDR1 MNHEY and CDR2 SVGEGT. V dropped 6 bases and J dropped 0 bases, with 18 bases sitting between them. CDR3 in DNA: TGTGCCAGCAGACCCCAGACAGGAGGTAGCTCCTACGAGCAGTACTTC. Translation: CASRPQTGGSSYEQYF.

Ten or more counts support this clonotype. V usage is TRBV29-1 and J usage is TRBJ2-2; 9 nucleotides agree with TRBD2. Germline trimming cut 6 bases from V and 7 bases from J; bases unmatched to any gene: 6. This CDR3 spans 13 amino acids. Germline CDR1 reads SQVTM; CDR2 reads ANQGSEA. DNA of the CDR3: TGCAGCGTCGTTCCGCGGGGGGGCGGGGAGCTGTTTTTT. This translates into CSVVPRGGGELFF.

Within the sample, this clonotype is medium-sized (0.01 to 0.1%). The chain couples TRBV7-6 to TRBJ2-7; 14 positions match TRBD2. This CDR3 spans 15 amino acids. With V trimmed by 5 bases and J by 6 bases, 6 bases remained unmatched. Germline V gene data show CDR1 as SGHVS and CDR2 as FNYEAQ. In DNA form, the CDR3 reads TGTGCCAGCAGCCCAAGACTAGCGGGGGGGCTCGAGCAGTACTTC. Translation: CASSPRLAGGLEQYF.

This clonotype was recorded a few times. J is TRBJ2-2 and V is TRBV27, with TRBD2 matching 12 bases. The germline gives CDR1 MNHEY, CDR2 SMNVEV (reference sequence). CDR3 size: 15 residues. The V gene end was trimmed by 3 bases and the J gene end by 8 bases; junction bases not matched to a gene: 4. The CDR3 loop is CASSFGLAGRGELFF. The CDR3 nucleotides are TGTGCCAGCAGTTTCGGACTAGCGGGGAGAGGGGAGCTGTTTTTT.

The rearrangement links TRBV28 to TRBJ2-7; 9 positions agree with TRBD2. The V and J ends lost 4 bases and 0 bases, in that order; junction bases with no gene match: 7. This CDR3 has 16 residues. Germline CDR1 MDHEN, CDR2 SYDVKM. CDR3 DNA: TGTGCCAGCAGTTCTAACAGCGGGAGGAGCTCCTACGAGCAGTACTTC. Protein sequence: CASSSNSGRSSYEQYF. Using reference TRBV28 and TRBJ2-7 for the parts outside the CDR3, the full variable domain is DVKVTQSSRYLVKRTGEKVFLECVQDMDHENMFWYRQDPGLGLRLIYFSYDVKMKEKGDIPEGYSVSREKKERFSLILESASTNQTSMYLCASSSNSGRSSYEQYFGPGTRLTVT.

This clonotype showed up just a few times. The chain combines TRBV20-1 with TRBJ1-2; possible D gene TRBD1, 6 bases. The CDR3 extends over 16 amino acids. The germline V and J ends were trimmed by 0 bases and 8 bases, with 22 bases remaining between them. Germline V gene sequence: CDR1 DFQATT, CDR2 SNEGSKA (reference sequence). CDR3 residues: CSARDLLGGAAIGYTF. DNA for the CDR3: TGCAGTGCTAGAGATCTGTTAGGGGGGGCAGCTATCGGCTACACCTTC.

This clonotype was picked up many times. The chain employs TRBV12-3 or TRBV12-4 and TRBJ2-1, with TRBD2 matching over 10 bases. With 6 bases clipped from V and 7 bases from J, the junction kept 3 bases outside the gene matches. There are 13 residues in the CDR3. The CDR3 bases are TGTGCCAGCAGCCGGACTAGCGGTAATGAGCAGTTCTTC. Protein: CASSRTSGNEQFF.

Only a few counts were recorded for this clonotype. The chain links TRBV7-2 to TRBJ2-1; TRBD2 matches 9 bases. CDR1 and CDR2 (germline): SGHTA, FQGNSA. V trimming: 1 base; J trimming: 4 bases; junction bases outside the gene matches: 8. This CDR3 spans 17 amino acids. This chain's CDR3 is CASSLVGSGGLYNEQFF. CDR3 nucleotides: TGTGCCAGCAGCTTAGTCGGTAGCGGGGGTTTATACAATGAGCAGTTCTTC.

This clonotype was counted between two and nine times. This chain connects TRBV9 to TRBJ2-1; the match to TRBD1 covers 8 bases. Germline assignment: CDR1 SGDLS and CDR2 YYNGEE. Losses at the gene ends were 4 bases for V and 13 bases for J; bases not matched to a gene: 4. The CDR3 is made up of 11 amino acids. CDR3 residues: CASSWGQEQFF. DNA for the CDR3: TGTGCCAGCAGCTGGGGACAGGAACAGTTCTTC.